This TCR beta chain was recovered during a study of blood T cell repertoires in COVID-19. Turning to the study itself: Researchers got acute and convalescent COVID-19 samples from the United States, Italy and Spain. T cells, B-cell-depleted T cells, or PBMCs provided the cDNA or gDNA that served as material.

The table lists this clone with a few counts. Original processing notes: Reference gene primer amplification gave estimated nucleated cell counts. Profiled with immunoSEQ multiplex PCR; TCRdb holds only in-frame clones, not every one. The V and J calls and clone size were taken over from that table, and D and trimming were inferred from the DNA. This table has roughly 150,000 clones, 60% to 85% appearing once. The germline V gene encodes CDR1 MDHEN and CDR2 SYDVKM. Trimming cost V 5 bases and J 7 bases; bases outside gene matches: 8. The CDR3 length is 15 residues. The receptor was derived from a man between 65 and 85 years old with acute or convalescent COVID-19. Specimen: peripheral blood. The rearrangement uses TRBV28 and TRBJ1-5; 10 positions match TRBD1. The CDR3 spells CASSGAGTGDQPQHF. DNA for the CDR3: TGTGCCAGCAGTGGCGCCGGGACAGGGGACCAGCCCCAGCATTTT.